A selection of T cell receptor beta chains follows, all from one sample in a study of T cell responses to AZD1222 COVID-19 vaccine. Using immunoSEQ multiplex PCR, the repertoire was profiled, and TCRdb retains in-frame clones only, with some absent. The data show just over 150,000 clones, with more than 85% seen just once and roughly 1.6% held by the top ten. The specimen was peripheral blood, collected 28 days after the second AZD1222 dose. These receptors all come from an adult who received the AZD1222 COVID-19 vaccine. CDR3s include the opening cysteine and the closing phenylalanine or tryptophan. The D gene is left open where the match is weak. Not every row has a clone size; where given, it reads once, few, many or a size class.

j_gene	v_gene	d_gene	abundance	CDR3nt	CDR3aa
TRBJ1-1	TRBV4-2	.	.	TGTGCCAGCAGCCACGATGGGACCTTGAACACTGAAGCTTTCTTT	CASSHDGTLNTEAFF
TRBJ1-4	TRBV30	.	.	TGTGCCTGGAGTGTGGACAGACTGTCTGAAAAACTGTTTTTT	CAWSVDRLSEKLFF
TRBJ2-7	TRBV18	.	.	TGTGCCAGCTCACCAAGAGGGAGTAGGGAATACGAGCAGTACTTC	CASSPRGSREYEQYF
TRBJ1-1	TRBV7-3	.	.	TGTGCCAGCAGCCCAGGGGCGGGGAACACTGAAGCTTTCTTT	CASSPGAGNTEAFF
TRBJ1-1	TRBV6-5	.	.	TGTGCCAGCAGTTCAATTCGATCTGAAGCTTTCTTT	CASSSIRSEAFF
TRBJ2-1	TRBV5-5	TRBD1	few	TGTGCCAGCAGCTCGTACCACGGGACAGGGGGCAATGAGCAGTTCTTC	CASSSYHGTGGNEQFF
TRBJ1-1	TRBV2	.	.	TGTGCCAGCAGGGACCGGATGGCTTTCTTT	CASRDRMAFF
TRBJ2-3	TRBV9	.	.	TGTGCCAGCAGCGTAGGCGGCAGGGCTAGAGGAGATACGCAGTATTTT	CASSVGGRARGDTQYF
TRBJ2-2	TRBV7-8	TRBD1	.	TGTGCCAGCAGTTTAGGTTTAGGCAGGGGGCCGGCCGGGGAGCTGTTTTTT	CASSLGLGRGPAGELFF
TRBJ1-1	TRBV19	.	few	TGTGCCAGTAGTCTTAGCGGGAGTTCGGGCACTGAAGCTTTCTTT	CASSLSGSSGTEAFF
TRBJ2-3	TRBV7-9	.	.	TGTGCCAGCAGCTCCCGGGACAAAAGGAGACGTCTCGGCACAGATACGCAGTATTTT	CASSSRDKRRRLGTDTQYF
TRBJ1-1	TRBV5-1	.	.	TGCGCCAGCAGCCCGCGGCCTGAGGGGAGGAACACTGAAGCTTTCTTT	CASSPRPEGRNTEAFF
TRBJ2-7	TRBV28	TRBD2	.	TGTGCCAGCAGTTTGACTAGCGGGAGCTCCTACGAGCAGTACTTC	CASSLTSGSSYEQYF
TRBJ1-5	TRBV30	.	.	TGTGCCTGGAGTGGGGGGCCGCGAGGGCCCCAGCATTTT	CAWSGGPRGPQHF
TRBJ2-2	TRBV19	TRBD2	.	TGTGCCAGCAGCCGGGGACTAGCGCGAAACACCGGGGAGCTGTTTTTT	CASSRGLARNTGELFF
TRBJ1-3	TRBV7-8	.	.	TGTGCCAGCAGCTTCAGGGCCCGCTCTGGAAACACCATATATTTT	CASSFRARSGNTIYF
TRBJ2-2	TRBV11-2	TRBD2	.	TGTGCCAGCAGCTCCTTAGCGGGCCAGAACACCGGGGAGCTGTTTTTT	CASSSLAGQNTGELFF
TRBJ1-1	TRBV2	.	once	TGTGCCAGCAGTGAAGGAACCTCCCCTGCTTTCTTT	CASSEGTSPAFF
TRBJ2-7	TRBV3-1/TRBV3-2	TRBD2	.	TGTGCCACCTCATGGACCCGACTAGCGTCTAACGAGCAGTACTTC	CATSWTRLASNEQYF
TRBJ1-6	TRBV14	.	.	TGTGCCAGCAGCCAAGGGCGCGGAAATTCACCCCTCCACTTT	CASSQGRGNSPLHF
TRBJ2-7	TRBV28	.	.	TGTGCCAGCAGCTCATGGGGTTCCAGCCCCTACGAGCAGTACTTC	CASSSWGSSPYEQYF
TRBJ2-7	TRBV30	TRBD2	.	TGTGCCTGGAGTAGGAGCGGGGGGGGCTACGAGCAGTACTTC	CAWSRSGGGYEQYF